What follows is one T cell receptor beta chain and its context. Its antigen is unknown. V lost 0 bases and J lost 4, with 13 bases in between. The germline gives CDR1 SGDLS, CDR2 YYNGEE. The CDR3 consists of 15 residues. The entry originates in a study of cytomegalovirus exposure and HLA in healthy donors. Study-level results: The tendency of first-cohort TCR clusters to co-occur in the roughly 120 validation repertoires was the finding of a later analysis. Cytomegalovirus-associated status was assigned to about 150 TCR beta chains. High specificity and sensitivity for cytomegalovirus status were reported for the classifier.

Using immunoSEQ multiplex PCR, the repertoire was profiled, and TCRdb retains in-frame clones only, with some absent. The profile shows more than 300,000 clones, about nine tenths of them singletons. The sample taken for sequencing was PBMCs. The chain recombines TRBV9 with TRBJ1-1; D ambiguous. This TCR was sampled from a woman aged 18-30 years in good health and CMV-seronegative. CDR3 sequence: CASSVGPTAVTEAFF. The CDR3 DNA is TGTGCCAGCAGCGTAGGTCCAACAGCGGTCACTGAAGCTTTCTTT.